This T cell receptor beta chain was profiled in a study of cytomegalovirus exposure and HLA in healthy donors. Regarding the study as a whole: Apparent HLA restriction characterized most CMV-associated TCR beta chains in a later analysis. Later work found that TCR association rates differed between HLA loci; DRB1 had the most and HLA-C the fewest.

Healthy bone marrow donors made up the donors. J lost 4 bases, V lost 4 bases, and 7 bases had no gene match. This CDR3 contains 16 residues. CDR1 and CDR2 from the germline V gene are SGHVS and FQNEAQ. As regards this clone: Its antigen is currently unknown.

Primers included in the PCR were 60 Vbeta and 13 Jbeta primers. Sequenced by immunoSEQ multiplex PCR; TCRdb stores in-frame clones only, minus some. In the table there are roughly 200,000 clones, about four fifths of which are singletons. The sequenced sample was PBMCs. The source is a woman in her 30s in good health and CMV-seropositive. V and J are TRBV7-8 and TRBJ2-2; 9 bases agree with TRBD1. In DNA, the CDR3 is TGTGCCAGCAGCTCCCGACAGGGGGGAAGCACCGGGGAGCTGTTTTTT. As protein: CASSSRQGGSTGELFF. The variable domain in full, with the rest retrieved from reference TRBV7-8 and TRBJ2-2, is GAGVSQSPRYKVAKRGQDVALRCDPISGHVSLFWYQQALGQGPEFLTYFQNEAQLDKSGLPSDRFFAERPEGSVSTLKIQRTQQEDSAVYLCASSSRQGGSTGELFFGEGSRLTVL.